Below are 9 T cell receptor beta chains sequenced from a single sample in a study of CD8+CD57+ T cells in acquired aplastic anemia. For CDR3 and TCR beta VDJ profiling, genomic DNA was the template used. TCRdb independently ran MiXCR on the reads; one entry per CDR3 protein. The table lists 150,000 to 200,000 distinct CDR3 sequences, 63% of them singletons. CD8+CD57+ cell expansion had been shown by flow cytometry in patients chosen for sequencing. Source material: sorted CD4+, CD8+, or CD8+CD57+ T cells (not recorded which) from PBMCs. The source is a human donor with aplastic anemia.

The chain joins TRBV28 to TRBJ1-5; TRBD1 is a possible D gene (6 bases). Germline assignment: CDR1 MDHEN and CDR2 SYDVKM. Trimming shortened V by 7 bases and J by 16 bases, and 20 bases separated the two germline ends. The CDR3 spans 12 residues. The CDR3 coding sequence is TGTGCCAGCACCACGGCACAGGGTGGATTCCATTTT. It translates to CASTTAQGGFHF.

The chain has TRBV5-1 and TRBJ2-1; TRBD2 matches 10 bases. V shed 4 bases, J shed 9 bases, and the junction held 7 bases outside the gene matches. Germline lookup yields CDR1 SGHRS and CDR2 YFSETQ. The CDR3 is 14 residues long. The CDR3 loop reads CASSLTSGKSEQFF. The CDR3 nucleotides are TGCGCCAGCAGCCTTACTAGCGGGAAAAGTGAGCAGTTCTTC.

This chain links TRBV14 with TRBJ1-2; D remains unclear. The CDR3 totals 15 residues. The germline gives CDR1 SGHDN, CDR2 FVKESK. The V gene lost 5 bases and the J gene lost 3 bases, with 16 bases spanning the gap. The CDR3 DNA reads TGTGCCAGCAGCTTGGAGGGCAGCCCTGACTATGGCTACACCTTC. Translated, it gives CASSLEGSPDYGYTF.

CDR3 protein: CSGVGRHTGELFF. DNA of the CDR3: TGCAGCGGGGTGGGGAGGCACACCGGGGAGCTGTTTTTT. The chain recombines TRBV29-1 with TRBJ2-2; D possibly corresponds to TRBD2 (6 bases). The CDR3 runs 13 residues. Per the germline V gene, CDR1 is SQVTM and CDR2 is ANQGSEA. Trimming left V 7 bases short and J 3 bases short, with 12 bases between.

The rearrangement joins TRBV20-1 to TRBJ2-7, with D tentatively TRBD2 (5 bases). The V gene's germline CDR1 is DFQATT and CDR2 SNEGSKA (reference sequence). V gave up 3 bases and J gave up 0 bases, with 6 bases separating them. This CDR3 comprises 12 residues. This CDR3 reads CSASEGSYEQYF. The CDR3 nucleotides are TGCAGTGCTAGTGAGGGCTCCTACGAGCAGTACTTC.

This chain connects TRBV7-9 to TRBJ2-3; 11 bases are a match to TRBD2. V shed 5 bases and J 3 bases; nucleotides not matched to a gene: 4. This CDR3 region has 15 residues. Germline assignment: CDR1 SEHNR and CDR2 FQNEAQ (reference sequence). In nucleotides, the CDR3 is TGTGCCAGCAGCGACCCTAGCGGGGGGACAGATACGCAGTATTTT. Amino acid sequence: CASSDPSGGTDTQYF.

This clonotype has at least ten counts. The rearrangement joins TRBV7-8 to TRBJ1-4; 9 bases are shared with TRBD1. The germline V gene encodes CDR1 SGHVS and CDR2 FQNEAQ. The CDR3 contains 17 residues. V was pared by 1 base and J by 8 bases, with 11 bases of the junction left unmatched. CDR3 amino acids: CASSLVGERQGGEKLFF. CDR3 nucleotides: TGTGCCAGCAGCTTAGTTGGCGAGCGACAGGGGGGAGAAAAACTGTTTTTT.

The J gene is TRBJ2-3, the V gene TRBV20-1; D not resolved. V was cut by 6 bases and J by 3 bases, with 13 bases left in between. The CDR3 contains 13 residues. CDR1 is DFQATT, CDR2 SNEGSKA, per germline (reference sequence). The CDR3 nucleotides are TGCAGTGCCGGACCACCGGTTACAGATACGCAGTATTTT. As protein: CSAGPPVTDTQYF.

The CDR3 DNA sequence: TGTGCCACCAGCTCCCGCAGGGACATGGAGAGCGATGAGCAGTTCTTC. Protein product: CATSSRRDMESDEQFF. V usage is TRBV15 and J usage is TRBJ2-1; tentative D call: TRBD1 (6 bases). The CDR3 extends over 16 amino acids. Per germline, CDR1 LNHNV and CDR2 YYDKDF (reference sequence). Trimming stripped 5 bases from V and 8 bases from J, with 22 bases between.